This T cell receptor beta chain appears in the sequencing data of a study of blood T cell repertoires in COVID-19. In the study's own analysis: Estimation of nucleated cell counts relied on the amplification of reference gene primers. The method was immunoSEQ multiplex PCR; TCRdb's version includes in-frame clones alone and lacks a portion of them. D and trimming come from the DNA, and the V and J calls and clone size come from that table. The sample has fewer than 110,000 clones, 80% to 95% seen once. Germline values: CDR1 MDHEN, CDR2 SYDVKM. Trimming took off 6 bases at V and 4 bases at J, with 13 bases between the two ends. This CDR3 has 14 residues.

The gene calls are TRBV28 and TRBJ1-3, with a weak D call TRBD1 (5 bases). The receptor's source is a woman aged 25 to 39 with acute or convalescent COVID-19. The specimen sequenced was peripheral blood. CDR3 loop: CASRPPGPGNTIYF. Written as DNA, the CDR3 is TGTGCCAGCAGACCCCCAGGGCCCGGAAACACCATATATTTT.